One and the same sample provided the 26 T cell receptor beta chains below, sequenced in a study of T cells after yellow fever vaccination. In TCRdb, the 5' RACE reads were re-called with MiXCR into one record per CDR3 protein. This table holds under 400,000 distinct CDR3 sequences, roughly 11% found once. Sequenced material: PBMCs, taken on the day of the first yellow fever vaccination. The receptors shown here come from a man younger than 35 who received the YFV17D yellow fever vaccine.

The chain recombines TRBV2 with TRBJ2-5; no clear D. This CDR3 is built from 14 residues. V was cut by 5 bases and J by 0 bases, with 10 bases left in between. From germline, CDR1 is SNHLY and CDR2 FYNNEI. Written as DNA, the CDR3 is TGTGCCAGCAGTTTTGCGGCATACCAAGAGACCCAGTACTTC. Protein sequence: CASSFAAYQETQYF.

This clonotype was detected a few times. The rearrangement links TRBV4-3 to TRBJ1-5; no clear D gene. The CDR3 spans 14 residues. Deletions cut 2 bases from V and 7 bases from J, with 12 bases between. CDR1 and CDR2 from the germline V gene are LGHNA and YSLEER. The CDR3 DNA sequence: TGCGCCAGCAGCCAACAGGTGACGCGGCAGCCCCAGCATTTT. Translated: CASSQQVTRQPQHF.

As concerns this clonotype: A read error may be the cause here, since a much bigger clone is one base away. This chain links TRBV5-1 with TRBJ1-1; D may be TRBD1 (5 bases). The CDR3 runs to 14 residues. CDR1 is SGHRS and CDR2 is YFSETQ in the germline V gene. V was shortened by 2 bases and J by 0 bases, with 8 bases between the two germline ends. CDR3 in DNA: TGCGCCAGCAGCTTCGACAGCCTGAACACTGAAGCTTTCTTT. It encodes CASSFDSLNTEAFF.

The chain links TRBV5-5 to TRBJ2-5; no clear D gene. The CDR3 consists of 16 residues. V was cut by 4 bases and J by 3 bases, with 19 bases left in between. Germline-derived CDR1 and CDR2 are SGHKS and YYEKEE (reference sequence). CDR3 amino acids: CASSATLDEMEETQYF. The CDR3 nucleotides read TGTGCCAGCAGCGCGACTCTGGACGAAATGGAAGAGACCCAGTACTTC. Based on the CDR3 plus reference TRBV5-5 and TRBJ2-5, the full variable domain is DAGVTQSPTHLIKTRGQQVTLRCSPISGHKSVSWYQQVLGQGPQFIFQYYEKEERGRGNFPDRFSARQFPNYSSELNVNALLLGDSALYLCASSATLDEMEETQYFGPGTRLLVL.

The chain combines TRBV9 with TRBJ2-2; D call uncertain. V was cut by 4 bases and J by 1 base, with 8 bases left in between. Germline loops: CDR1 SGDLS, CDR2 YYNGEE. The CDR3 spans 14 residues. The CDR3 protein is CASSSPLNTGELFF. DNA for the CDR3: TGTGCCAGCAGCTCTCCATTGAACACCGGGGAGCTGTTTTTT.

V usage is TRBV7-2 and J usage is TRBJ1-2; TRBD1 agrees at 9 bases. Trimming cost V 4 bases and J 4 bases; bases outside gene matches: 13. This CDR3 has 17 amino acids. Germline V gives CDR1 SGHTA, CDR2 FQGNSA. The CDR3 DNA is TGTGCCAGCAGCTCACGGGACAGGGAAGAAGGGAGCTATGGCTACACCTTC. Translated, it gives CASSSRDREEGSYGYTF.

This clonotype was observed a few times. This chain joins TRBV27 and TRBJ2-2; a possible D gene is TRBD2 (6 bases). V was pared by 6 bases and J by 0 bases, with 14 bases between. The germline gives CDR1 MNHEY, CDR2 SMNVEV (reference sequence). The CDR3 length is 16 residues. This CDR3 reads CASRAPGLSNTGELFF. The DNA of the CDR3 is TGTGCCAGCAGAGCCCCGGGACTCTCGAACACCGGGGAGCTGTTTTTT.

V and J are TRBV6-5 and TRBJ2-5; 7 bases align to TRBD1. Germline V gives CDR1 MNHEY, CDR2 SVGAGI. The CDR3 totals 15 residues. After removal of 0 bases from V and 4 bases from J, the junction contained 5 bases not matched to a gene. CDR3 nucleotide sequence: TGTGCCAGCAGTTACTCCAGGGGGAACGGAGAGACCCAGTACTTC. This sequence encodes CASSYSRGNGETQYF.

This chain joins TRBV7-9 and TRBJ2-2; 9 bases are a match to TRBD1. CDR1 SEHNR and CDR2 FQNEAQ come from the germline V gene (reference sequence). The V and J ends lost 4 bases and 1 base, in that order; junction bases with no gene match: 7. The CDR3 consists of 17 residues. The CDR3 DNA reads TGTGCCAGCAGCTCAATCCGGACAGGGGTGAACACCGGGGAGCTGTTTTTT. Amino acids: CASSSIRTGVNTGELFF.

The V gene is TRBV3-1, the J gene TRBJ2-4; D ambiguous. Germline V gene data show CDR1 as LGHDT and CDR2 as YNNKEL (reference sequence). This CDR3 comprises 14 residues. Deletions cut 1 base from V and 7 bases from J, with 11 bases between. CDR3 coding DNA: TGTGCCAGCAGCCAAGGGTCAGGTTGGAACATTCAGTACTTC. Its translation: CASSQGSGWNIQYF.

This clonotype was recorded a few times. This chain connects TRBV12-3 or TRBV12-4 to TRBJ1-1; 8 positions match TRBD1. Trimming cost V 3 bases and J 1 base; bases outside gene matches: 4. CDR3 length: 15 residues. The CDR3 DNA reads as TGTGCCAGCAGTTTCGACAGGGGCCCGAACACTGAAGCTTTCTTT. It translates to CASSFDRGPNTEAFF.

The chain is built from TRBV6-1 and TRBJ2-1, with 13 bases identical to TRBD2. The CDR3 runs to 15 residues. CDR1 and CDR2 (germline): MNHNS, SASEGT. The V gene end was trimmed by 5 bases and the J gene end by 7 bases; junction bases not matched to a gene: 5. The CDR3 nucleotides are TGTGCCAGCAGTCAGACTAGCGGGGGGATAAATGAGCAGTTCTTC. This gives the protein CASSQTSGGINEQFF.

This clonotype was seen a handful of times. The rearrangement uses TRBV6-1 and TRBJ2-1; 9 bases line up with TRBD1. V shed 5 bases, J shed 12 bases, and the junction held 11 bases outside the gene matches. There are 14 residues in the CDR3. Germline V gene sequence: CDR1 MNHNS, CDR2 SASEGT. The CDR3 bases are TGTGCCAGCAGTCCGGACAGGGGTGATTTGGGGCAGTTCTTC. As protein: CASSPDRGDLGQFF.

The table lists this clonotype with many counts. The chain is built from TRBV24-1 and TRBJ2-3; D not resolved. The CDR3 has 13 amino acids. The V end lost 7 bases, the J end lost 3 bases, and 10 bases lay between the germline ends. CDR1 and CDR2 (germline): KGHDR, SFDVKD. The CDR3 here is CATSPPATDTQYF. DNA of the CDR3: TGTGCCACCAGCCCCCCGGCAACAGATACGCAGTATTTT.

This clonotype has only a few counts. This chain joins TRBV5-1 and TRBJ1-3; TRBD1 is a possible D gene (6 bases). Germline V CDR1 and CDR2: SGHRS, YFSETQ. Between the trimmed V and J ends, which lost 0 bases and 4 bases, there was a span of 17 bases. The CDR3 length is 17 residues. DNA of the CDR3: TGCGCCAGCAGCTTGGCCGGGGGGCGAGTGAAAGGAAACACCATATATTTT. Protein product: CASSLAGGRVKGNTIYF.

The rearrangement links TRBV27 to TRBJ2-7; no definite D call. CDR3 length: 13 residues. V was pared by 6 bases and J by 1 base, with 10 bases between. The germline CDR1 and CDR2 sequences are MNHEY and SMNVEV (reference sequence). The CDR3 protein is CASSPLSSYEQYF. CDR3 nucleotide sequence: TGTGCCAGCAGCCCCCTCTCTTCCTACGAGCAGTACTTC.

The chain uses TRBV5-5 and TRBJ2-5; no firm D call. The CDR3 contains 12 residues. Trimming took 2 bases from V and 5 from J, leaving 7 bases between them. Germline CDR1 is SGHKS and CDR2 is YYEKEE (reference sequence). CDR3 in amino acids: CASSFEVETQYF. CDR3 sequence (DNA): TGTGCCAGCAGCTTCGAGGTGGAGACCCAGTACTTC.

This sequence joins TRBV23-1 and TRBJ2-3; D is unclear. TRBV23-1 has ORF status, its function being uncertain. V was cut by 6 bases and J by 4 bases, with 26 bases left in between. The CDR3 extends over 18 amino acids. The CDR3 loop is CASRTPRGSQLKPDTQYF. CDR3 sequence (DNA): TGCGCCAGCAGAACCCCCCGCGGCTCACAGCTCAAGCCAGATACGCAGTATTTT.

CDR3 DNA sequence: TGCGCCAGCAGCCCCTACCCCTTCTATGGCTACACCTTC. Encoded protein: CASSPYPFYGYTF. The rearrangement joins TRBV4-1 to TRBJ1-2, with D uncertain. This CDR3 is built from 13 residues. The germline CDR1 and CDR2 sequences are MGHRA and YSYEKL. Between the trimmed V and J ends, which lost 4 bases and 4 bases, there was a span of 10 bases.

This clonotype was observed a handful of times. The J gene is TRBJ2-1, the V gene TRBV4-3; D unresolved. Germline lookup yields CDR1 LGHNA and CDR2 YSLEER. V was clipped by 1 base and J by 2 bases, with 12 bases between them. The CDR3 extends over 16 amino acids. The CDR3 protein is CASSQGFPLAYNEQFF. As DNA, the CDR3 is TGCGCCAGCAGCCAAGGATTTCCTTTAGCCTACAATGAGCAGTTCTTC.

This clonotype came up a few times. The genes are TRBV27 and TRBJ1-1, with 9 bases identical to TRBD1. CDR1 is MNHEY, CDR2 SMNVEV, per germline (reference sequence). Trimming removed 7 bases from V and 5 bases from J; junction bases left unmatched: 11. The length of the CDR3 is 15 residues. The CDR3 spells CASTPLGQGGTEAFF. The CDR3 DNA is TGTGCCAGCACCCCATTGGGACAGGGAGGGACTGAAGCTTTCTTT.

The V call is TRBV2, the J call TRBJ1-4; tentative D call: TRBD1 (5 bases). V lost 5 bases, J lost 5 bases, and 12 bases lay in between. The CDR3 spans 14 residues. Germline lookup yields CDR1 SNHLY and CDR2 FYNNEI. The CDR3 is CASSYQRTNEKLFF. The CDR3 DNA follows: TGTGCCAGCAGTTACCAGCGGACAAATGAAAAACTGTTTTTT.

This clonotype was counted many times. The chain combines TRBV5-1 with TRBJ2-1, with 7 nucleotides matching TRBD1. There are 15 residues in the CDR3. V shed 5 bases, J shed 4 bases, and the junction held 9 bases outside the gene matches. Germline lookup yields CDR1 SGHRS and CDR2 YFSETQ. In DNA form, the CDR3 reads TGCGCCAGCAGTACGACAGGGACGGGGTACAATGAGCAGTTCTTC. It is translated as CASSTTGTGYNEQFF.

There are a few counts of this clonotype. V and J are TRBV10-3 and TRBJ1-5; D may be TRBD1 (5 bases). The V end was cut by 5 bases, the J end by 2 bases, with 16 bases between. This CDR3 comprises 16 residues. Germline V gives CDR1 ENHRY, CDR2 SYGVKD. The DNA of the CDR3 is TGTGCCATCAGTCCCGGGAACAAAGGGGGCAATCAGCCCCAGCATTTT. This codes for CAISPGNKGGNQPQHF.

This clonotype was seen a handful of times. V gene TRBV10-3 combines with J gene TRBJ2-2; TRBD1 matches at 7 bases. The CDR3 has 14 residues. V trimming: 7 bases; J trimming: 0 bases; junction bases outside the gene matches: 2. Germline loops: CDR1 ENHRY, CDR2 SYGVKD. This chain's CDR3 is CAITGQANTGELFF. DNA for the CDR3: TGTGCCATCACTGGACAGGCGAACACCGGGGAGCTGTTTTTT.

In its sample, this clonotype was seen many times. This chain uses TRBV5-6 with TRBJ2-1; D call uncertain. Looked up from germline, CDR1 is SGHDT and CDR2 is YYEEEE. This CDR3 is built from 15 residues. V was cut by 2 bases and J by 2 bases, with 11 bases left in between. Written as DNA, the CDR3 is TGTGCCAGCAGCTTTCTATACCGTCCCTACAATGAGCAGTTCTTC. Its translation is CASSFLYRPYNEQFF. Full variable domain (remainder filled in from reference TRBV5-6 and TRBJ2-1): DAGVTQSPTHLIKTRGQQVTLRCSPKSGHDTVSWYQQALGQGPQFIFQYYEEEERQRGNFPDRFSGHQFPNYSSELNVNALLLGDSALYLCASSFLYRPYNEQFFGPGTRLTVL.